The source of this T cell receptor beta chain is a study of blood T cell repertoires in COVID-19. Study-wide context: Sites in the United States, Italy and Spain provided acute and convalescent COVID-19 samples. The analysed material was cDNA or gDNA that came from T cells, B-cell-depleted T cells, or PBMCs.

This clone appeared a single time. Per the original methods: Reference gene primer amplification yielded estimated nucleated cell counts. Clones were read by immunoSEQ multiplex PCR, and TCRdb kept only the in-frame ones, dropping some. V and J calls and clone size follow that table, whereas D and trimming were derived from the DNA. The data contain tens of thousands of clones, approximately 80% of them singletons. The material sequenced was peripheral blood. The receptor was derived from a woman between 55 and 75 years old with acute or convalescent COVID-19.

The CDR3 coding sequence is TGCGCCAGCAGCGAACAGGTGACCAGTACCTATGGCTACACCTTC. This encodes CASSEQVTSTYGYTF. The chain couples TRBV10-1 to TRBJ1-2; D might be TRBD1 (5 bases). The germline V gene has CDR1 WNHNN and CDR2 SYGVQD (reference sequence). V lost 6 bases and J 4 bases, leaving 18 bases between the germline ends. CDR3 length: 15 amino acids.